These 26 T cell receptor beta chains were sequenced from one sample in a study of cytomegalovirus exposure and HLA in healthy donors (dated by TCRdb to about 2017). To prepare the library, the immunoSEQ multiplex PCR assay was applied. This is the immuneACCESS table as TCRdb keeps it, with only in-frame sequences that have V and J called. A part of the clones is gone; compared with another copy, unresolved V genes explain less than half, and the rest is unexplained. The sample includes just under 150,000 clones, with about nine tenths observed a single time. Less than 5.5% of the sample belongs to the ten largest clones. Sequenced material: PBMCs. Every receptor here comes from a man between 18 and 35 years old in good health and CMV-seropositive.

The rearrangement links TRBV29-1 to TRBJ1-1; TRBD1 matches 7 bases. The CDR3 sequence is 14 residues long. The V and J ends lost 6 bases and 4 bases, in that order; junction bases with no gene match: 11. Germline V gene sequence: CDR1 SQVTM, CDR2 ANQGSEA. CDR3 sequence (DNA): TGCAGCGTCCCACTCCGGGACAGTCGCACTGAAGCTTTCTTT. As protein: CSVPLRDSRTEAFF.

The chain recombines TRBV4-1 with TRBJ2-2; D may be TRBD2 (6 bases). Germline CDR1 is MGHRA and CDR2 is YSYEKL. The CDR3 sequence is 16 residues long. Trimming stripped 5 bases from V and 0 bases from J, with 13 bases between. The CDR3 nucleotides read TGCGCCAGCAGCGACCCCGGGACTTCGAACACCGGGGAGCTGTTTTTT. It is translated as CASSDPGTSNTGELFF.

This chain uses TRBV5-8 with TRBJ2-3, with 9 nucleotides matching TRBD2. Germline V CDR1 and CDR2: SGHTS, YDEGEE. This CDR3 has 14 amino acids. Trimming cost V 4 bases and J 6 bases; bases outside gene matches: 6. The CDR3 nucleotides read TGTGCCAGCAGCGAGCGGGGGGTCAGGGATACGCAGTATTTT. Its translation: CASSERGVRDTQYF.

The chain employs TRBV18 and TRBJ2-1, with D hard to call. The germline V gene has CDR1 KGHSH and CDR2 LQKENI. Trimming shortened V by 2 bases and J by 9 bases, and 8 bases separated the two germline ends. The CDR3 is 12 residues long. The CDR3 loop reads CASSPSTTEQFF. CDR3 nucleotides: TGTGCCAGCTCACCAAGTACAACTGAGCAGTTCTTC.

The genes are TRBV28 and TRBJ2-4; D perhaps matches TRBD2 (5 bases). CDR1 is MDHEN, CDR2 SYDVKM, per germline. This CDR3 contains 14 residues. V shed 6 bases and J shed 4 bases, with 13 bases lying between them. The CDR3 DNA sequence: TGTGCCAGCAGCCCCGGAGGCATTAAAAACATTCAGTACTTC. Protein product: CASSPGGIKNIQYF. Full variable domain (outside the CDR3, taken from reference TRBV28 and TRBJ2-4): DVKVTQSSRYLVKRTGEKVFLECVQDMDHENMFWYRQDPGLGLRLIYFSYDVKMKEKGDIPEGYSVSREKKERFSLILESASTNQTSMYLCASSPGGIKNIQYFGAGTRLSVL.

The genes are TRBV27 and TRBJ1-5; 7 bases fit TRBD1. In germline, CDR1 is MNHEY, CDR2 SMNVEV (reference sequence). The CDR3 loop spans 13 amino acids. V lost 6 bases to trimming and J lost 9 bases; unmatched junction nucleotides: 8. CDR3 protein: CASSGQASTPQHF. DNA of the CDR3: TGTGCCAGCAGCGGACAGGCTTCCACGCCCCAGCATTTT.

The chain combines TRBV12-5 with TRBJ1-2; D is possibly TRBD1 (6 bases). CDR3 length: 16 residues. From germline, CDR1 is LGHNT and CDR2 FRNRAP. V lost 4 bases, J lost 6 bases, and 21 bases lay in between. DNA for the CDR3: TGTGCTAGTGGTTCGTATAACAGGGCCCACGGGGATGGCTACACCTTC. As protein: CASGSYNRAHGDGYTF. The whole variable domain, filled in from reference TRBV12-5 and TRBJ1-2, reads DARVTQTPRHKVTEMGQEVTMRCQPILGHNTVFWYRQTMMQGLELLAYFRNRAPLDDSGMPKDRFSAEMPDATLATLKIQPSEPRDSAVYFCASGSYNRAHGDGYTFGSGTRLTVV.

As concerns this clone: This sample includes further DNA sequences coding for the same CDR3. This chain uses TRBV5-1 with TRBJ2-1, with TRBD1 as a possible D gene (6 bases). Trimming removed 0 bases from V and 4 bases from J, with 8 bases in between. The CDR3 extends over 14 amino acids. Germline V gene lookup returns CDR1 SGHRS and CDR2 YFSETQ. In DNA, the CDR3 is TGCGCCAGCAGCTTGGGACAGGCATACAATGAGCAGTTCTTC. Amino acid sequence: CASSLGQAYNEQFF.

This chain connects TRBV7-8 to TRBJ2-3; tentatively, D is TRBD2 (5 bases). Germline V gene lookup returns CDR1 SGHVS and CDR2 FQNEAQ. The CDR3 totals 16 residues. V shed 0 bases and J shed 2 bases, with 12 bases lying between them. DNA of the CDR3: TGTGCCAGCAGCTTAGCGCGGGTCTTCTTCACAGATACGCAGTATTTT. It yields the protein CASSLARVFFTDTQYF.

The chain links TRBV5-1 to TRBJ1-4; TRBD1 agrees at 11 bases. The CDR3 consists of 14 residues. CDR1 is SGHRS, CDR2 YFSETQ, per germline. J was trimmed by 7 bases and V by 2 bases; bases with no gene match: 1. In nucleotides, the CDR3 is TGCGCCAGCAGCTTTGGGACAGGGGGTGAAAAACTGTTTTTT. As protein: CASSFGTGGEKLFF.

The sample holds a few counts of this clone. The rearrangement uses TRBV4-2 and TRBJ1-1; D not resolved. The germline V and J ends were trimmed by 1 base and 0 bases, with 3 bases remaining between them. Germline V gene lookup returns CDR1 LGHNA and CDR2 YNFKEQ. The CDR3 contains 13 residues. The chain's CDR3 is CASSQAVNTEAFF. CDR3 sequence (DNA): TGTGCCAGCAGCCAAGCTGTGAACACTGAAGCTTTCTTT.

The CDR3 DNA reads as TGTGCCAGCCAAAATGAAAAACTGTTTTTT. Its translation: CASQNEKLFF. This rearrangement joins TRBV19 to TRBJ1-4; D remains unclear. The CDR3 has 10 amino acids. The germline V gene has CDR1 LNHDA and CDR2 SQIVND (reference sequence). V was trimmed by 9 bases and J by 5 bases, leaving 4 bases between them.

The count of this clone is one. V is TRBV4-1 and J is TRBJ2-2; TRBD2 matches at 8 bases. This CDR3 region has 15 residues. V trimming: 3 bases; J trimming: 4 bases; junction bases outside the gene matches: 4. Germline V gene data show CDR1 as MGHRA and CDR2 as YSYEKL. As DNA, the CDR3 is TGCGCCAGCAGCCATGCCAGCGGGAGCACCGGGGAGCTGTTTTTT. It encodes CASSHASGSTGELFF.

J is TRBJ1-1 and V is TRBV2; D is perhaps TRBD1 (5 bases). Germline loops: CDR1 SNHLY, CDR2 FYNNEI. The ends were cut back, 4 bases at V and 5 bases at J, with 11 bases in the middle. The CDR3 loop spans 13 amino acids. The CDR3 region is CASSVEGVTEAFF. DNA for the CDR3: TGTGCCAGCAGTGTGGAAGGGGTGACTGAAGCTTTCTTT. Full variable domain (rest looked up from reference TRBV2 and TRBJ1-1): EPEVTQTPSHQVTQMGQEVILRCVPISNHLYFYWYRQILGQKVEFLVSFYNNEISEKSEIFDDQFSVERPDGSNFTLKIRSTKLEDSAMYFCASSVEGVTEAFFGQGTRLTVV.

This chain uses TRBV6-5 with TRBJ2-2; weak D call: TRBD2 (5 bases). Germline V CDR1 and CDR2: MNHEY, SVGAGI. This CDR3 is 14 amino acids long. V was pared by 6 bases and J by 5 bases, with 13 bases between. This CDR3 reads CASSLVGGTGELFF. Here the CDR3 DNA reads TGTGCCAGCAGCCTTGTAGGAGGTACCGGGGAGCTGTTTTTT.

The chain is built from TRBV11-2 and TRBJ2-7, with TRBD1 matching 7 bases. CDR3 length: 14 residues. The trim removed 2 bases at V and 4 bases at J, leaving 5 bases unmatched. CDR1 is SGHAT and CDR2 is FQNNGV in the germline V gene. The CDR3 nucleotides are TGTGCCAGCAGCTTAAGAGGGGGCGCGTACGAGCAGTACTTC. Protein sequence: CASSLRGGAYEQYF.

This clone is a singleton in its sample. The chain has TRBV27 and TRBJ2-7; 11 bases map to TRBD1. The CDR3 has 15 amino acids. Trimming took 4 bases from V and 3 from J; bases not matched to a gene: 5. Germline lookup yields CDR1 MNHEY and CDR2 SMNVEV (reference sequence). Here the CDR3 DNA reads TGTGCCAGCAGTTGGGCGGGGACAGGGGGCTACGAGCAGTACTTC. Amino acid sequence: CASSWAGTGGYEQYF.

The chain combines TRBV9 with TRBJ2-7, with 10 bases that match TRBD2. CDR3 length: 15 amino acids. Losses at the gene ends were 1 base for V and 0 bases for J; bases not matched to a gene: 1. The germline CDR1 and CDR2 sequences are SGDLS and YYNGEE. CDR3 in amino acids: CASSVLAGDSYEQYF. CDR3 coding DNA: TGTGCCAGCAGCGTACTAGCGGGAGACTCCTACGAGCAGTACTTC.

The CDR3 coding sequence is TGTGCCAGCGGTTTAAATAAGGGGCCTGAAGCTTTCTTT. The encoded protein is CASGLNKGPEAFF. The rearrangement uses TRBV6-5 and TRBJ1-1; TRBD1 might be the D (5 bases). Germline assignment: CDR1 MNHEY and CDR2 SVGAGI. Trimming pared 8 bases from V and 6 bases from J, leaving 16 bases between. This CDR3 region has 13 residues.

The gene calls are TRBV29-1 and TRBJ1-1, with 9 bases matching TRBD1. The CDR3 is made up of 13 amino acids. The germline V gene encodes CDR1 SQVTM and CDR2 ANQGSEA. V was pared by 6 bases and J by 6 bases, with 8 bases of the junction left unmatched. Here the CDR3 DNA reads TGCAGCGTAGGGACAGGGAGGGGCCCTGAAGCTTTCTTT. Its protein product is CSVGTGRGPEAFF.

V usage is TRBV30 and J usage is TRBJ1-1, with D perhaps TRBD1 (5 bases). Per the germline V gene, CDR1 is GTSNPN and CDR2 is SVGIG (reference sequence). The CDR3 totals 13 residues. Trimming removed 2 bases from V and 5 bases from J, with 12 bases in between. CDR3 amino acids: CAWSPGVSTEAFF. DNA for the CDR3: TGTGCCTGGAGTCCGGGGGTTTCTACTGAAGCTTTCTTT. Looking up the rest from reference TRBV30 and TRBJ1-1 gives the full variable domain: SQTIHQWPATLVQPVGSPLSLECTVEGTSNPNLYWYRQAAGRGLQLLFYSVGIGQISSEVPQNLSASRPQDRQFILSSKKLLLSDSGFYLCAWSPGVSTEAFFGQGTRLTVV.

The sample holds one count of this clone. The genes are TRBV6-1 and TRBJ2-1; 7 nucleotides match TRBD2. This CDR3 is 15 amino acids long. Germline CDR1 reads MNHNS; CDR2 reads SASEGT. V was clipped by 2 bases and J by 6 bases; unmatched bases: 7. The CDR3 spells CASSESKTSFNEQFF. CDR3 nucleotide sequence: TGTGCCAGCAGTGAATCCAAGACTAGCTTCAATGAGCAGTTCTTC.

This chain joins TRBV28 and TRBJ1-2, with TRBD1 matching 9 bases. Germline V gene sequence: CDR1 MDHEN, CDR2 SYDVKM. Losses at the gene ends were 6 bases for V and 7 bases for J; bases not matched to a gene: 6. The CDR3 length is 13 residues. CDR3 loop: CASRTGTGTGYTF. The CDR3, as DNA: TGTGCCAGCAGAACAGGGACAGGGACTGGCTACACCTTC.

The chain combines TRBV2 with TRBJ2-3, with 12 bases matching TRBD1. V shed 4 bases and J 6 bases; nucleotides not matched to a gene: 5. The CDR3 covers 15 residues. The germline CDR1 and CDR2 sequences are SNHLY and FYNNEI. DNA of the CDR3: TGTGCCAGCAGTGGGGGACAGGGGGCTACGGATACGCAGTATTTT. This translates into CASSGGQGATDTQYF.

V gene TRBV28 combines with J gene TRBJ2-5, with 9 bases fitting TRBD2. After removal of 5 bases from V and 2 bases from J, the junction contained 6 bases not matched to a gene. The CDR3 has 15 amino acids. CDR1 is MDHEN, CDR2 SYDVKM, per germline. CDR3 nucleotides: TGTGCCAGCAGTCCGCTGACTAGCGGACAAGAGACCCAGTACTTC. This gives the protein CASSPLTSGQETQYF.

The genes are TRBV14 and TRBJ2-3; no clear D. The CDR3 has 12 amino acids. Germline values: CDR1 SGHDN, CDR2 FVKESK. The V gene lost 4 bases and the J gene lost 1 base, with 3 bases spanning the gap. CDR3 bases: TGTGCCAGCAGCCCAGGCACAGATACGCAGTATTTT. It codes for CASSPGTDTQYF.